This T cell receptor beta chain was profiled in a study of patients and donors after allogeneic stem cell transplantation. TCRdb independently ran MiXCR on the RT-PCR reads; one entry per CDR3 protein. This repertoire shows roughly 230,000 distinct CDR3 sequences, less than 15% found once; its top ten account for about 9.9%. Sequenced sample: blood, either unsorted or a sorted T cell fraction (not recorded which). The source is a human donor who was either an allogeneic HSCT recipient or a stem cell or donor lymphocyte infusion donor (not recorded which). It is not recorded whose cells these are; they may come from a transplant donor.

CDR3 loop: CASSPLSHGTTKNIQYF. CDR3 DNA sequence: TGTGCCAGCAGCCCCCTCTCACACGGGACAACCAAAAACATTCAGTACTTC. The chain couples TRBV7-2 to TRBJ2-4, with TRBD1 as a possible D gene (6 bases). This CDR3 has 17 residues. Germline values: CDR1 SGHTA, CDR2 FQGNSA. Trimming took 5 bases from V and 2 from J, leaving 19 bases between them.